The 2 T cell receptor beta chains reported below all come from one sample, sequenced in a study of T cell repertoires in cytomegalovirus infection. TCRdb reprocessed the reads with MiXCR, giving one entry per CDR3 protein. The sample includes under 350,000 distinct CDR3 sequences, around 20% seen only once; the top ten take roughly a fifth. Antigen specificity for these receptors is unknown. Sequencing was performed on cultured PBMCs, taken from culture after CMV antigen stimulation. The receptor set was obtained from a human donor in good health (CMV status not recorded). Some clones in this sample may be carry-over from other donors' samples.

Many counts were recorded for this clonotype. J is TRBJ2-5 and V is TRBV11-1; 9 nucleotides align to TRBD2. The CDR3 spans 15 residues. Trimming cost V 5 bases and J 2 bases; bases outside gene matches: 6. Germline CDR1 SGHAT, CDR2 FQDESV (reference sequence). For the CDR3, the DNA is TGTGCCAGCAGCCTTAGACTAGCGGCACAAGAGACCCAGTACTTC. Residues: CASSLRLAAQETQYF.

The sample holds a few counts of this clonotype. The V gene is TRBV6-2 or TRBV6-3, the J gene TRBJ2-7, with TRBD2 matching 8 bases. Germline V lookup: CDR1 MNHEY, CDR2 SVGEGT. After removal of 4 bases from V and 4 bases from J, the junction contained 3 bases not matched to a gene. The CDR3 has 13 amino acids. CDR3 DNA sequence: TGTGCCAGCAGTTTCAGCGGGAGATACGAGCAGTACGTC. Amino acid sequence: CASSFSGRYEQYV.